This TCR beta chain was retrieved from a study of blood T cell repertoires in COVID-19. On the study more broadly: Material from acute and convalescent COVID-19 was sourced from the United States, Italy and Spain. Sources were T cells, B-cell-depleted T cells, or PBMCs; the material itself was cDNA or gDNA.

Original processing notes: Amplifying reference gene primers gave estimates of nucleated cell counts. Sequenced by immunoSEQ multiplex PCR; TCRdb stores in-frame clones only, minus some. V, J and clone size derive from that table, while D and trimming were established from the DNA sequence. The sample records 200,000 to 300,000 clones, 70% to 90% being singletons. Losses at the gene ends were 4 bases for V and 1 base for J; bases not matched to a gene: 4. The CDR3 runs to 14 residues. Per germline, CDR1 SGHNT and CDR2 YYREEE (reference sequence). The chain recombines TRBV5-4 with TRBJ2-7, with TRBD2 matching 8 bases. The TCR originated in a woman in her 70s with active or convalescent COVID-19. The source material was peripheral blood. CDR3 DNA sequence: TGTGCCAGCAGCGCGGGGGGCCTATCCTACGAGCAGTACTTC. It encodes CASSAGGLSYEQYF.